One and the same sample provided the 23 T cell receptor beta chains below, sequenced in a study of T cells after yellow fever vaccination. Each CDR3 protein gets one entry after TCRdb re-called the 5' RACE reads with MiXCR. The table has 550,000 or so distinct CDR3 sequences, 15% to 20% seen once; the top ten hold around an eighth. The sample was PBMCs, taken 15 days after the yellow fever booster vaccination. The receptors stem from a man younger than 45 who received the YFV17D yellow fever vaccine.

This clonotype came up a few times. The gene calls are TRBV4-3 and TRBJ1-6; D is unclear. This CDR3 contains 16 residues. CDR1 is LGHNA, CDR2 YSLEER, per germline. The V gene lost 5 bases and the J gene lost 0 bases, with 11 bases spanning the gap. CDR3 loop: CASSVQVGSYNSPLHF. DNA for the CDR3: TGCGCCAGCAGCGTGCAGGTGGGCTCCTATAATTCACCCCTCCACTTT.

This clonotype was seen only a few times. The rearrangement links TRBV5-1 to TRBJ2-1; TRBD2 matches at 7 bases. V lost 7 bases to trimming and J lost 7 bases; unmatched junction nucleotides: 8. Germline assignment: CDR1 SGHRS and CDR2 YFSETQ. The length of the CDR3 is 13 residues. The CDR3 reads CASAKGGMNEQFF. The CDR3 coding sequence is TGCGCCAGCGCGAAGGGAGGGATGAATGAGCAGTTCTTC.

This clonotype was seen only a few times. The chain has TRBV7-9 and TRBJ2-2, with 8 bases identical to TRBD2. This CDR3 spans 16 amino acids. Germline V gene sequence: CDR1 SEHNR, CDR2 FQNEAQ (reference sequence). Trimming took 5 bases from V and 6 from J; bases not matched to a gene: 11. The CDR3 protein is CASSTRREALAGELFF. DNA of the CDR3: TGTGCCAGCAGCACCCGGCGGGAGGCGCTTGCCGGGGAGCTGTTTTTT.

For this clonotype: At one boundary the junction diverges from the germline segment, which might be a read error. The rearrangement links TRBV5-6 to TRBJ2-7, with D possibly matching TRBD2 (5 bases). The CDR3 runs 15 residues. Germline assignment: CDR1 SGHDT and CDR2 YYEEEE. The CDR3 reads CASSFRGPSSYEQYF. DNA for the CDR3: TGCGCCAGCAGCTTCCGAGGGCCTAGCTCCTACGAGCAGTACTTC.

This clonotype has a handful of counts. As DNA, the CDR3 is TGTGCCAGCAGCTTAGTTTTGGGGGCGCAAGGCGAGCAGTACTTC. Translating gives CASSLVLGAQGEQYF. The chain has TRBV7-2 and TRBJ2-7, with D perhaps TRBD1 (6 bases). Trimming took off 1 base at V and 6 bases at J, with 16 bases between the two ends. Germline assignment: CDR1 SGHTA and CDR2 FQGNSA. The CDR3 runs to 15 residues.

The genes are TRBV4-2 and TRBJ2-1; D may be TRBD2 (5 bases). From germline, CDR1 is LGHNA and CDR2 YNFKEQ. The CDR3 loop spans 15 amino acids. Between the trimmed V and J ends, which lost 2 bases and 5 bases, there was a span of 13 bases. In DNA form, the CDR3 reads TGTGCCAGCAGCCAATTCGATGCGGAGGACAATGAGCAGTTCTTC. It encodes CASSQFDAEDNEQFF.

The sample holds a few counts of this clonotype. The chain is built from TRBV6-5 and TRBJ2-3; 10 nucleotides line up with TRBD2. The CDR3 runs 16 residues. Germline values: CDR1 MNHEY, CDR2 SVGAGI. Losses at the gene ends were 6 bases for V and 3 bases for J; bases not matched to a gene: 9. CDR3 in DNA: TGTGCCAGCAGGGGGGGGGGGACTAGCGAGACAGATACGCAGTATTTT. Encoded protein: CASRGGGTSETDTQYF.

The chain links TRBV4-1 to TRBJ2-3, with D possibly called TRBD1 or TRBD2 (6 bases each). Per germline, CDR1 MGHRA and CDR2 YSYEKL. Trimming pared 0 bases from V and 5 bases from J, leaving 12 bases between. The CDR3 is 15 residues long. CDR3 loop: CASSQDRGVGDTQYF. The CDR3 DNA is TGCGCCAGCAGCCAAGATAGGGGGGTTGGAGATACGCAGTATTTT.

A few counts support this clonotype. J is TRBJ2-1 and V is TRBV18; D call uncertain. In germline, CDR1 is KGHSH, CDR2 LQKENI. This CDR3 contains 12 residues. V shed 5 bases and J shed 9 bases, with 11 bases lying between them. The CDR3 region has the DNA TGTGCCAGCTCAATTATAGGCGGTGAGCAGTTCTTC. Translated: CASSIIGGEQFF. Filled out from reference TRBV18 and TRBJ2-1, the complete variable domain reads NAGVMQNPRHLVRRRGQEARLRCSPMKGHSHVYWYRQLPEEGLKFMVYLQKENIIDESGMPKERFSAEFPKEGPSILRIQQVVRGDSAAYFCASSIIGGEQFFGPGTRLTVL.

V usage is TRBV28 and J usage is TRBJ2-1; D uncertain. Trimming removed 2 bases at V and 0 bases at J, with 8 bases between. This CDR3 contains 15 residues. Germline values: CDR1 MDHEN, CDR2 SYDVKM. The CDR3 here is CASSLGQNSYNEQFF. CDR3 nucleotide sequence: TGTGCCAGCAGTTTAGGTCAAAACTCCTACAATGAGCAGTTCTTC.

This clonotype has more than one count but fewer than ten. The V gene is TRBV7-9, the J gene TRBJ2-3, with 13 bases identical to TRBD2. CDR1 SEHNR and CDR2 FQNEAQ come from the germline V gene (reference sequence). There are 16 residues in the CDR3. Unmatched junction bases numbered 9, after V lost 7 bases and J lost 5 bases. CDR3 residues: CASTLPGLAGRDTQYF. Here the CDR3 DNA reads TGTGCCAGCACCCTACCGGGACTAGCGGGGAGAGATACGCAGTATTTT. The full variable domain, in which reference TRBV7-9 and TRBJ2-3 provide the parts outside the CDR3, is DTGVSQNPRHKITKRGQNVTFRCDPISEHNRLYWYRQTLGQGPEFLTYFQNEAQLEKSRLLSDRFSAERPKGSFSTLEIQRTEQGDSAMYLCASTLPGLAGRDTQYFGPGTRLTVL.

This clonotype showed up just a few times. The chain joins TRBV4-1 to TRBJ2-1, with 8 bases fitting TRBD2. V dropped 4 bases and J dropped 2; count of bases not matched to a gene: 4. The germline CDR1 and CDR2 sequences are MGHRA and YSYEKL. The CDR3 covers 15 residues. The chain's CDR3 is CASSLRTSTYNEQFF. The CDR3 DNA reads as TGCGCCAGCAGCCTCCGGACTAGCACCTACAATGAGCAGTTCTTC.

The chain employs TRBV6-1 and TRBJ2-2, with D possibly matching TRBD1 (8 bases). Trimming cost V 5 bases and J 6 bases, with 16 bases left between them. The CDR3 runs 15 residues. Germline values: CDR1 MNHNS, CDR2 SASEGT. CDR3 sequence reads: CASSQRTGRAGELFF. CDR3 DNA sequence: TGTGCCAGCAGTCAGAGGACAGGGAGGGCCGGGGAGCTGTTTTTT.

This rearrangement joins TRBV7-2 to TRBJ2-3; unclear D gene. Per the germline V gene, CDR1 is SGHTA and CDR2 is FQGNSA. V dropped 4 bases and J dropped 1 base, with 9 bases sitting between them. The CDR3 sequence is 14 residues long. The CDR3 loop reads CASSSRVGTDTQYF. The CDR3 nucleotides read TGTGCCAGCAGCTCCCGAGTGGGCACAGATACGCAGTATTTT. Combining the CDR3 with reference TRBV7-2 and TRBJ2-3 gives the whole variable domain GAGVSQSPSNKVTEKGKDVELRCDPISGHTALYWYRQSLGQGLEFLIYFQGNSAPDKSGLPSDRFSAERTGGSVSTLTIQRTQQEDSAVYLCASSSRVGTDTQYFGPGTRLTVL.

This chain joins TRBV20-1 and TRBJ2-1; D possibly corresponds to TRBD2 (6 bases). This CDR3 spans 14 amino acids. Germline-derived CDR1 and CDR2 are DFQATT and SNEGSKA (reference sequence). Trimming pared 3 bases from V and 4 bases from J, leaving 13 bases between. CDR3 residues: CSASSGTRYNEQFF. As DNA, the CDR3 is TGCAGTGCTAGTTCCGGGACTCGTTACAATGAGCAGTTCTTC.

This clonotype came up a few times. The chain combines TRBV4-3 with TRBJ2-5, with D unresolved. The CDR3 extends over 13 amino acids. V was pared by 1 base and J by 7 bases, with 10 bases between. Germline V CDR1 and CDR2: LGHNA, YSLEER. The CDR3 region has the DNA TGCGCCAGCAGCCAAGTTTCGGTTGGGACCCAGTACTTC. Amino acid sequence: CASSQVSVGTQYF.

The sample holds a few counts of this clonotype. This chain connects TRBV11-3 to TRBJ2-5; D could derive from TRBD1 or TRBD2 (7 bases each). There are 15 residues in the CDR3. V was cut by 6 bases and J by 1 base, with 15 bases left in between. CDR1 and CDR2 from the germline V gene are SGHNT and YENEEA. The CDR3 DNA is TGTGCCAGCAGTTCCTCAGGGGGGGGCCAAGAGACCCAGTACTTC. Its translation is CASSSSGGGQETQYF.

The chain couples TRBV20-1 to TRBJ2-7, with D possibly matching TRBD1 (6 bases). The CDR3 loop spans 15 amino acids. Trimming pared 3 bases from V and 4 bases from J, leaving 19 bases between. Germline CDR1 DFQATT, CDR2 SNEGSKA (reference sequence). CDR3 sequence: CSASGQTPRGYEQYF. The CDR3 coding sequence is TGCAGTGCTAGCGGACAGACTCCTCGGGGATACGAGCAGTACTTC.

The chain is built from TRBV5-4 and TRBJ2-7, with D tentatively TRBD2 (5 bases). The CDR3 totals 15 residues. V lost 4 bases and J lost 2, with 16 bases in between. From germline, CDR1 is SGHNT and CDR2 YYREEE (reference sequence). The CDR3 DNA sequence: TGTGCCAGCAGCACGCTCGGCGAGGGCCCCTACGAGCAGTACTTC. It codes for CASSTLGEGPYEQYF.

This clonotype has a count of ten or more. The rearrangement joins TRBV5-1 to TRBJ2-5; 7 nucleotides match TRBD2. This CDR3 contains 13 residues. With 5 bases clipped from V and 5 bases from J, the junction kept 6 bases outside the gene matches. In germline, CDR1 is SGHRS, CDR2 YFSETQ. CDR3 in amino acids: CASSRQGGETQYF. CDR3 DNA sequence: TGCGCCAGCAGTCGTCAGGGAGGGGAGACCCAGTACTTC.

This clonotype came up a few times. The chain uses TRBV16 and TRBJ1-5; D unclear. CDR3 length equals 13 residues. The germline V gene encodes CDR1 KGHSY and CDR2 FQNENV. V was cut by 3 bases and J by 2 bases, with 5 bases left in between. CDR3 nucleotides: TGTGCCAGCAGCCACACAGGCAATCAGCCCCAGCATTTT. Residues: CASSHTGNQPQHF.

This clonotype was observed a handful of times. The J gene is TRBJ2-1, the V gene TRBV20-1; D perhaps matches TRBD2 (5 bases). Germline V gene lookup returns CDR1 DFQATT and CDR2 SNEGSKA (reference sequence). The CDR3 sequence is 15 residues long. The germline V and J ends were trimmed by 4 bases and 1 base, with 14 bases remaining between them. The CDR3 nucleotides are TGCAGTGCTAAACGGACTGCCCATTCCTACAATGAGCAGTTCTTC. It translates to CSAKRTAHSYNEQFF.

This clonotype came up a few times. The V gene is TRBV9, the J gene TRBJ1-1; no clear D gene. V lost 4 bases, J lost 3 bases, and 10 bases lay in between. This CDR3 has 13 residues. In germline, CDR1 is SGDLS, CDR2 YYNGEE. The CDR3 DNA reads TGTGCCAGCAGCCTACAGCGGGACACTGAAGCTTTCTTT. Translated: CASSLQRDTEAFF.